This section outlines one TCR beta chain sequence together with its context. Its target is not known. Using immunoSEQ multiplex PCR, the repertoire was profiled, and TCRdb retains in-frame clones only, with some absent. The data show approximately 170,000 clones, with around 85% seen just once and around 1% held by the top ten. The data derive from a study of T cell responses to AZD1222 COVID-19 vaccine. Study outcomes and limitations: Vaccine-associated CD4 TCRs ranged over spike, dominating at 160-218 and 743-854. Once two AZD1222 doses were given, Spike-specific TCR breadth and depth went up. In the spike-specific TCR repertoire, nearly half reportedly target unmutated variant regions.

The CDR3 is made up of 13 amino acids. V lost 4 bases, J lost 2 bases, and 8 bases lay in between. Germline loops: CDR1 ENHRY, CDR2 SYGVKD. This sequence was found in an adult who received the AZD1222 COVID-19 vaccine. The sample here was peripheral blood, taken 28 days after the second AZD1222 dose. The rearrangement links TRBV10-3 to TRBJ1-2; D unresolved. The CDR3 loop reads CAISAASNYGYTF. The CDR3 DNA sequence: TGTGCCATCAGTGCGGCCAGCAACTATGGCTACACCTTC.